This T cell receptor beta chain originates from a study of T cell responses to AZD1222 COVID-19 vaccine. Sequenced by immunoSEQ multiplex PCR; TCRdb stores in-frame clones only, minus some. The sample includes around 200,000 clones, 85% to 95% of them seen just once. Comments on this clone: The antigen is not known.

General study points: Baseline seropositives among AZD1222 recipients totaled only six or seven. White British ancestry dominated among donors, who included more females, and clonal diversity was possibly underestimated.

V lost 4 bases, J lost 0 bases, and 10 bases lay in between. Germline CDR1 reads LNHDA; CDR2 reads SQIVND (reference sequence). The CDR3 contains 14 residues. The input for sequencing was peripheral blood, taken 28 days after the second dose of the MenACWY control vaccine. The chain combines TRBV19 with TRBJ2-7, with a tentative D call TRBD2 (5 bases). The origin of this receptor is an adult who received the MenACWY meningococcal vaccine as a control. CDR3 nucleotides: TGTGCCAGTAGTAGGTCCGGGAACTCCTACGAGCAGTACTTC. This encodes CASSRSGNSYEQYF.